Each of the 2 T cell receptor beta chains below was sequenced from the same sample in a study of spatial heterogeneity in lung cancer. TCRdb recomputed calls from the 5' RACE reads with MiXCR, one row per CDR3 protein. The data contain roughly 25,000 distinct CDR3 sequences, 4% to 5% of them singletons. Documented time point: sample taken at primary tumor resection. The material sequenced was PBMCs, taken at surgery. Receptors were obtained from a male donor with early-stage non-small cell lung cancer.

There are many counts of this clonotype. CDR3 DNA sequence: TGTGCCAGCAGAAGACAGGGTAACACTGAAGCTTTCTTT. This translates into CASRRQGNTEAFF. This chain connects TRBV12-3 or TRBV12-4 to TRBJ1-1; 7 bases agree with TRBD1. This CDR3 is built from 13 residues. The junction had 3 bases not matched to a gene; V was cut back by 6 bases and J by 2 bases.

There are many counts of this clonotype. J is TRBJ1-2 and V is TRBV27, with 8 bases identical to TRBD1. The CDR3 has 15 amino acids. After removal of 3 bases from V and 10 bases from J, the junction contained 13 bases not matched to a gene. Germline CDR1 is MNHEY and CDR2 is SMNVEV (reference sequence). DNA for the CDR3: TGTGCCAGCAGTTTCCAGGGGGCAGAGGCACACTTCTACACCTTC. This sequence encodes CASSFQGAEAHFYTF.